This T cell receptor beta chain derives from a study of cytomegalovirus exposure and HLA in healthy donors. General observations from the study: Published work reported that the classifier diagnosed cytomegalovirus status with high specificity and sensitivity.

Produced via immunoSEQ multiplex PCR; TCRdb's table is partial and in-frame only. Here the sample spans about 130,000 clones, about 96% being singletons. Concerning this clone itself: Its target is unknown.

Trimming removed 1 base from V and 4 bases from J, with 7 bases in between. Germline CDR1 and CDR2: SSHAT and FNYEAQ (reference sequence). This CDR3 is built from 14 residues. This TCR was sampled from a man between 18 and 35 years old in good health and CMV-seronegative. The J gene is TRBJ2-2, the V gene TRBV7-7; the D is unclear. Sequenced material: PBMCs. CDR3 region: CASSLGHLTGELFF. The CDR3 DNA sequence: TGTGCCAGCAGCTTAGGACACCTCACCGGGGAGCTGTTTTTT.